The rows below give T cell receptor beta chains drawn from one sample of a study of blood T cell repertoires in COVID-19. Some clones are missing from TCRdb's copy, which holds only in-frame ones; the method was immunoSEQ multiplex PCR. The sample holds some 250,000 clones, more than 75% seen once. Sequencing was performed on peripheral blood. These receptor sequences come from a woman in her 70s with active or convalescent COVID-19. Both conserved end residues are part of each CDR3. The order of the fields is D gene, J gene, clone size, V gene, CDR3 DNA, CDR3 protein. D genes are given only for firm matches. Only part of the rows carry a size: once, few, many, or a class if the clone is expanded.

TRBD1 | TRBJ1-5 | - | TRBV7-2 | TGTGCCAGCAGCTCGTCCAGGGGGAAAGGCAATCAGCCCCAGCATTTT | CASSSSRGKGNQPQHF
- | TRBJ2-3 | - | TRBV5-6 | TGTGCCAGCAGCTTGGGCTCAGGAGGGCTGGGGACAGATACGCAGTATTTT | CASSLGSGGLGTDTQYF
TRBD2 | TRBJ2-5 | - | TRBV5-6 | TGTGCCAGCAGCTCGATTGGGACTAGCGGGGAGTACCAAGAGACCCAGTACTTC | CASSSIGTSGEYQETQYF
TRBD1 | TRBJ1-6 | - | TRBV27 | TGTGCCAGCAGTGGTGACAGGGGTGTGGGTTCACCCCTCCACTTT | CASSGDRGVGSPLHF
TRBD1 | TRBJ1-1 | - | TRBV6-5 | TGTGCCAGCAGTATCGCACAGGGGGACACTGAAGCTTTCTTT | CASSIAQGDTEAFF
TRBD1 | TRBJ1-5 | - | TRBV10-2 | TGCGCCAGCAGGGGAATGACAGGGAGTCAGCCCCAGCATTTT | CASRGMTGSQPQHF
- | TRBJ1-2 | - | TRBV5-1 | TGCGCCAGCAGCCCCCAGGACAAAAACTATGGCTACACCTTC | CASSPQDKNYGYTF
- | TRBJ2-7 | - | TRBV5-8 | TGTGCCAGCAGCTTTCCCGGCTACGAGCAGTACTTC | CASSFPGYEQYF
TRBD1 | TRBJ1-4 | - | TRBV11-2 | TGTGCCAGCAGCTCTTTGGGCGGGACAGAACTGTTTTTT | CASSSLGGTELFF
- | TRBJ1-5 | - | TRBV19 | TGTGCCAGTAGTCTGAGAGGGAGGGAGGATCAGCCCCAGCATTTT | CASSLRGREDQPQHF
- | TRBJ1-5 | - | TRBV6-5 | TGTGCCAGCAGCGCGCAGGGGAGCGGGCCCCAGCATTTT | CASSAQGSGPQHF
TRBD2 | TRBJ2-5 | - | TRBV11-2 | TGTGCCAGCAGCTTGGTCAGCGGGGGTTACCAAGAGACCCAGTACTTC | CASSLVSGGYQETQYF
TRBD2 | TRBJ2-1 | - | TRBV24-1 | TGTGCCACCAGTGATGAGCTAGCGGGGGGCAATGAGCAGTTCTTC | CATSDELAGGNEQFF
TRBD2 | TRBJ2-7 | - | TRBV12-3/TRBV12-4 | TGTGCCAGCACCGCGGGGGGGTCCTACGAGCAGTACTTC | CASTAGGSYEQYF
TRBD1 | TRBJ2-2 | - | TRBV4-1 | TGCGCCAGCAGCTATTTCGACAGGGGTCGGTCCGGGGAGCTGTTTTTT | CASSYFDRGRSGELFF
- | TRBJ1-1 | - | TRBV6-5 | TGTGCCAGCAAGCCCGTGGGAAGGGAGGGCCCTGAAGCTTTCTTT | CASKPVGREGPEAFF
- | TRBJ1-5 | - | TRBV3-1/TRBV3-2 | TGTGCCAGCAGCCACGTTAGCAGCAGTCAGCCCCAGCATTTT | CASSHVSSSQPQHF
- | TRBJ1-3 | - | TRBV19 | TGTGCCAGTCGCCCGGGGGACTTTATTACCTCTGGAAACACCATATATTTT | CASRPGDFITSGNTIYF
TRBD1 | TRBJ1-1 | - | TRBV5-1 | TGCGCCAGCACGGACAGGGCGAACACTGAAGCTTTCTTT | CASTDRANTEAFF
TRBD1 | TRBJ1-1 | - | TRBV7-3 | TGTGCCAGCAGCCTTACAGGGGGCTACGAGGCTTTCTTT | CASSLTGGYEAFF
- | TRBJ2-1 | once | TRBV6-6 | TGTGCCAGCAGTACTAGCTACAATGAGCAGTTCTTC | CASSTSYNEQFF
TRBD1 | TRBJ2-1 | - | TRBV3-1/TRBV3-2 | TGTGCCAGCAGCCCCCAGGCGGGACAGGCTCACAATGAGCAGTTCTTC | CASSPQAGQAHNEQFF
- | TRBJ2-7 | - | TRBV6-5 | TGTGCCAGCAGGCTCACACCCTACGAGCAGTACTTC | CASRLTPYEQYF
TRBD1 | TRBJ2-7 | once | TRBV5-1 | TGCGCCAGCAGCCCCACAGGGGGCAGGTACGAGCAGTACTTC | CASSPTGGRYEQYF
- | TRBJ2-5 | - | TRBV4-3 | TGCGCCAGCAGCCAAGATAGAGGGGGAGGGGAGACCCAGTACTTC | CASSQDRGGGETQYF
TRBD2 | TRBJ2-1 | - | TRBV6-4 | TGTGCCAGCAGTTCTAGCGGGGGGCACAATGAGCAGTTCTTC | CASSSSGGHNEQFF
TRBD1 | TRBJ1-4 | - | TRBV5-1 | TGCGCCAGCAGCTGGGGACAGGGGGGAAATGAAAAACTGTTTTTT | CASSWGQGGNEKLFF
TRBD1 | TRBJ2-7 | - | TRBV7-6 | TGTGCCAGCAGCCTAATGACAGGGAGCTCCTACGAGCAGTACTTC | CASSLMTGSSYEQYF
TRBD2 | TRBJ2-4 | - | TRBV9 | TGTGCCAGCAGCGCCGGCCCGGGACTAGGGGCCAAAAACATTCAGTACTTC | CASSAGPGLGAKNIQYF
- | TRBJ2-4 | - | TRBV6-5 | TGTGCCAGCAGTTACTTGGGGGGTCTAGCCAAAAACATTCAGTACTTC | CASSYLGGLAKNIQYF
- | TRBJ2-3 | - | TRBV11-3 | TGTGCCAGCAGCTTCTTTAGCACAGATACGCAGTATTTT | CASSFFSTDTQYF
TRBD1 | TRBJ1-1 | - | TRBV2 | TGTGCCAGCAACCAGGGGGCAAGGAACACTGAAGCTTTCTTT | CASNQGARNTEAFF
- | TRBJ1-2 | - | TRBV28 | TGTGCCAGCAGTTCGGCCGGTGGAGAGAAAGGCTACACCTTC | CASSSAGGEKGYTF
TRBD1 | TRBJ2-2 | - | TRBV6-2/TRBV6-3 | TGTGCCAGCAGTTACCAGGACAGGGCAGGAACCGGGGAGCTGTTTTTT | CASSYQDRAGTGELFF
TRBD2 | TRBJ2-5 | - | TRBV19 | TGTGCCAGTAGTTCGACGGGAGGCCGAGAGACCCAGTACTTC | CASSSTGGRETQYF
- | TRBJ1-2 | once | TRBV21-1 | TGTGCCAGCAGCAAAGCGCTACGCCCAACTGGGGGGGGCTACACCTTC | CASSKALRPTGGGYTF
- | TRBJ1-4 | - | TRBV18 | TGTGCCAGCTCACCACCTCAGGGAGGTGAAAAACTGTTTTTT | CASSPPQGGEKLFF
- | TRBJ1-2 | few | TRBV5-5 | TGTGCCAGCAGCTTGCTAATTGGGCAGAAACTCGGCTATGGCTACACCTTC | CASSLLIGQKLGYGYTF
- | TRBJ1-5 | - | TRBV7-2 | TGTGCCAGCAGCTTAGCAGGAGTTAGCAATCAGCCCCAGCATTTT | CASSLAGVSNQPQHF
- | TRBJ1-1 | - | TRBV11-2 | TGTGCCAGCAGCTTAGAGACAGCGAACACTGAAGCTTTCTTT | CASSLETANTEAFF
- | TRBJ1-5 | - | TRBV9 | TGTGCCAGCAGCGTAGGTGGCAGCAATCAGCCCCAGCATTTT | CASSVGGSNQPQHF
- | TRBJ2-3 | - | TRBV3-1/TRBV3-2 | TGTGCCAGCAGTCAAGGCGGCGGTGCGGATACGCAGTATTTT | CASSQGGGADTQYF
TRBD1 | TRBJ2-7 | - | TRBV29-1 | TGCAGCATCGAGACAGGGGGCTCGAGTGAGCAGTACTTC | CSIETGGSSEQYF
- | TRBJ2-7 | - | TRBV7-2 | TGTGCCAGCAGCCCTCAGGGCCCTTACGAGCAGTACTTC | CASSPQGPYEQYF
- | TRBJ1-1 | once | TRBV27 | TGTGCCAGCATTAGGGGAACTGAAGCTTTCTTT | CASIRGTEAFF
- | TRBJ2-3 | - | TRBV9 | TGTGCCAGCAGCCCAGGACAACTCACAGATACGCAGTATTTT | CASSPGQLTDTQYF
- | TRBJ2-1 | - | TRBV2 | TGTGCCAGCAGTGGGGGGCCCCCCCGGGATAATGAGCAGTTCTTC | CASSGGPPRDNEQFF
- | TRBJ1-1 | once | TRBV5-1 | TGCGCCAGCAGCACCAGCGAGGCGAAGGAAGCTTTCTTT | CASSTSEAKEAFF
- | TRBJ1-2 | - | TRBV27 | TGTGCCAGCAGCCCCCAGGGCATCGGCTACACCTTC | CASSPQGIGYTF
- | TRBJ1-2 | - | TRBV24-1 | TGTGCCACCAGTGATACAGGGTCGTATGGCTACACCTTC | CATSDTGSYGYTF